These T cell receptor beta chains were read from a single sample in a study of T-cell memory formation after mild COVID-19. TCRdb called the 5' RACE reads again in MiXCR, with one record for every CDR3 protein. The sample carries about 310,000 distinct CDR3 sequences, more than 15% recorded once. Material: PBMCs or a T cell subset sorted from them (not recorded which). The source is a man between 18 and 35 years old who had mild COVID-19 (a few samples of this study predate the infection). Cell type and time point are not known. CDR3s include the opening cysteine and the closing phenylalanine or tryptophan. Each record gives: CDR3 length, J gene, D gene, V gene, CDR3 protein. The D gene is left open where the match is weak.

length: 14
J: TRBJ1-6
D: NA
V: TRBV10-3
CDR3: CAISETGNTSPLHF

length: 15
J: TRBJ1-1
D: NA
V: TRBV12-3/TRBV12-4
CDR3: CASSLGLHGGTEAFF

length: 14
J: TRBJ2-3
D: TRBD2
V: TRBV7-7
CDR3: CASSRSGGVDTQYF

length: 12
J: TRBJ2-2
D: NA
V: TRBV6-2/TRBV6-3
CDR3: CASIEGTGELFF

length: 15
J: TRBJ2-1
D: NA
V: TRBV9
CDR3: CASSAGKATYNEQFF

length: 13
J: TRBJ2-2
D: NA
V: TRBV2
CDR3: CASRFQGDGELFF

length: 15
J: TRBJ2-3
D: NA
V: TRBV20-1
CDR3: CSASDRTSFTDTQYF

length: 18
J: TRBJ2-1
D: NA
V: TRBV14
CDR3: CASSQYTGGSSSYNEQFF

length: 17
J: TRBJ2-3
D: NA
V: TRBV9
CDR3: CASSVGRRRGSTDTQYF

length: 12
J: TRBJ1-4
D: NA
V: TRBV29-1
CDR3: CSVGERQEKLFF

length: 17
J: TRBJ1-1
D: NA
V: TRBV4-1
CDR3: CASSQGLLQGGNTEAFF

length: 15
J: TRBJ2-1
D: NA
V: TRBV6-6
CDR3: CATRLGGPPYNEQFF

length: 13
J: TRBJ2-1
D: NA
V: TRBV6-5
CDR3: CASSYSRGNEQFF

length: 11
J: TRBJ2-7
D: NA
V: TRBV7-2
CDR3: CASSPRVEQYF

length: 14
J: TRBJ2-5
D: NA
V: TRBV28
CDR3: CASSFQAREETQYF

length: 15
J: TRBJ2-7
D: TRBD1
V: TRBV10-3
CDR3: CAISEAGDRGFEQYF

length: 19
J: TRBJ2-3
D: TRBD2
V: TRBV5-8
CDR3: CASRWTSGGHPFSTDTQYF

length: 18
J: TRBJ2-3
D: NA
V: TRBV6-2/TRBV6-3
CDR3: CASSYSDKRALSTDTQYF

length: 12
J: TRBJ1-1
D: NA
V: TRBV20-1
CDR3: CSASTEGVGLPF

length: 12
J: TRBJ2-2
D: NA
V: TRBV5-5
CDR3: CASSSGVGELFF